One TCR beta chain is described in this entry. What it binds is unknown. Using genomic DNA as the template, TCR beta VDJ and CDR3 profiling was carried out. MiXCR was run by TCRdb on the reads, yielding one entry per CDR3 protein. The data contain about 200,000 distinct CDR3 sequences, about half of them seen just once; the ten biggest clones take up just under 20%. CDR1 and CDR2 (germline): SQVTM, ANQGSEA. The V gene lost 6 bases and the J gene lost 2 bases, with 10 bases spanning the gap. CDR3 length: 12 amino acids. These data are taken from a study of CD8+CD57+ T cells in acquired aplastic anemia. About the study: On average, sorted CD4+ and CD8+ cells gave around 3.3 ug of DNA. General study results and limits: With respect to CD8+ Simpson's diversity, patients and controls did not differ significantly. Between patients and controls, twenty-nine CD8+ CDR3 sequences were found in common.

Sequenced patients had shown CD8+CD57+ cell expansion by flow cytometry. Severe acquired aplastic anemia was the diagnosis recorded for all patients. The chain links TRBV29-1 to TRBJ1-1; tentative D call: TRBD1 (6 bases). The source is a human donor with aplastic anemia. Sequencing was done on a sample of sorted CD4+, CD8+, or CD8+CD57+ T cells (not recorded which) from PBMCs. The CDR3: CSVNRANTEAFF. Here the CDR3 DNA reads TGCAGCGTGAACAGGGCTAACACTGAAGCTTTCTTT.